This TCR beta chain stems from a study of cytomegalovirus exposure and HLA in healthy donors (dated by TCRdb to about 2017). Concerning the study at large: According to an earlier analysis of several hundred of the donors, some 170 million T cells yielded roughly 110 million unique TCR beta sequences and around 300 Gb of sequence data. An early release covering 550 to 650 HLA-typed donors comprised approximately 300 gigabases of sequencing data and roughly 85 million unique TCR sequences. Among the approximately 400 genotyped donors, around 81% belonged to the genetic ancestry cluster associated with self-reported Caucasian donors. The aim of the study was to test whether cataloging public T cell receptors could identify signatures of past pathogen exposure. Using immunosequencing, the study profiled T cell repertoires from 500 to 800 subjects and related those repertoires to cytomegalovirus serostatus. Along with the 666-subject first cohort, a separate validation cohort of over a hundred different subjects was used. To predict cytomegalovirus infection status, the study combined high-throughput TCR immunosequencing, statistical association of individual TCRs with disease status, and machine learning. In a later analysis, previously published TCR beta repertoires from 550 to 750 donors were re-analyzed and high-resolution HLA genotyping was added so that TCR occurrence patterns could be studied. In the later analysis, no new phenotypic data were used to find candidate immune exposures; instead, reliance was placed on TCR beta sequences and their occurrence across donors. To decide whether each TCR beta V gene segment behaved as functional or pseudogenic, an earlier analysis of some 540 of the donors relied on high-throughput TCR beta sequencing. Donor age, sex, ethnicity and CMV serostatus were compiled together with the repertoire data. Genome-wide SNP genotypes for about 65% of the 666 donors were used in a later genetic analysis, which treated that subset as a discovery cohort. All discovery cohort repertoires had been generated using a single sequencing platform. Both class I and class II loci were covered by HLA typing, at four-digit resolution. Typing coverage varied by locus: about 629-630 donors for A, B, C, DRB1 and DQB1; roughly 510 for DQA1; about 590 for DPA1; approximately 490 for DPB1. About five DR-DQ haplotypes were treated as single units for association and clustering because of strong linkage in the cohort. Among some 410 genotyped donors of the cohort, an average of about 240,000 unique TCR beta nucleotide sequences were sequenced per donor, around 20% of them non-productive. Here is what the overall study found, with its caveats: Strong co-occurrence of HLA alleles, especially DR and DQ, made assigning TCR associations to individual alleles difficult. A later analysis reported that several top co-occurrence clusters appeared linked to parvovirus B19, influenza, CMV and Epstein-Barr virus. The cohort was sequenced for TCR beta chains only, and without alpha or paired-chain data the features that could be detected were limited. A later analysis found that HLA-associated TCR beta chains were more clonally expanded and had lower generation probabilities than equally common non-associated chains. The presence/absence analyses assumed that sequencing depth was roughly uniform across donors, and that assumption may not be true. Because counts were too low, roughly 18 rarely observed V segments, including chromosome 9 orphons, were left out of the earlier analysis of 587 of the donors. In vitro tests confirmed that a few of the cytomegalovirus-associated TCR beta chains recognize cytomegalovirus antigens. In an earlier analysis of roughly 500 of the donors, most TCR beta V segments appeared in productive rearrangements about 87% or about 30% of the time, broadly matching IMGT annotations. The authors suggested that the approach could potentially be generalized to other disease states and immunological phenotypes. In both the original and validation cohorts, the classifier was reported to diagnose cytomegalovirus status with high specificity and sensitivity. The sequencing pipeline was judged likely to have produced a cluster of highly shared sequence variants as a technical artifact. CMV serostatus was the only immune exposure information available for the cohort. A further reported finding was that TCR beta sequences accurately predicted the HLA-A and HLA-B alleles for most subjects in the first cohort. In a later analysis, most CMV-associated TCR beta chains were found to appear HLA-restricted, with HLA associations seemingly driven largely by CMV exposure. In a later analysis, 16,951 TCR beta sequences were associated with specific HLA alleles at a false discovery rate of 0.05. HLA typing was unavailable for some donors at each locus, so association tests used only the typed subset. Correlated functional status among segregating V segments might reflect linkage disequilibrium, but an unknown experimental factor could not be ruled out. In the study, approximately 160 TCR beta chains were listed as associated with cytomegalovirus. The 87-base-pair reads could not distinguish some IMGT-functional V segments, including TRBV6-2 and TRBV6-3, so those segments were excluded. In a later genetic analysis, a missense DCLRE1C variant was associated with V-gene and J-gene trimming of TCR beta chains, and the association was replicated in an independent cohort. A later analysis found that TCR association rates varied across HLA loci, with DRB1 alleles showing the most associated TCRs and HLA-C alleles the fewest. While some public TCRs were present in many individuals, most TCR sequences turned up only very rarely across donors. A later genetic analysis reported fewer N-insertions in productive TCRs among donors in an Asian-associated ancestry cluster than the roughly 670-donor mean.

The cohort comprised some 680 healthy bone marrow donors. At the time of sampling, every cohort member was nominally healthy, though immune exposures that went unrecorded were likely present. The donor was CMV seronegative and belonged to the group of 352 seronegative cohort members. A peripheral blood sample was collected from each donor, and TCR beta sequencing was performed on peripheral blood mononuclear cells. The Qiagen DNeasy Blood Extraction Kit was used to extract genomic DNA from the blood cell samples. The library relied on the immunoSEQ multiplex PCR assay. A mixture of 60 forward primers for TCR Vbeta segments and 13 reverse primers for TCR Jbeta segments was used in the multiplex PCR. A multiplex PCR assay on genomic DNA amplified the CDR3 region of rearranged TCR beta genes. The Illumina HiSeq System was used to sequence the amplified TCR beta libraries as 87-base-pair reads. The paper's processing steps were these. Across the 670 or so repertoires, a later analysis counted roughly 84 million unique TCR beta chains, some 11 million of which were shared by at least two donors. A nearest-neighbor algorithm error-corrected the raw reads and collapsed the reads into unique sequences, merging closely related sequences to remove PCR and sequencing errors. CDR3 sequences were aligned to IMGT reference sequences to assign V, D and J gene segments. For a sequence to be retained, a match of at least six nucleotides was required to both a V gene segment and a J gene segment. Rearrangements were called productive when the CDR3 lacked stop codons and stayed in frame with V and J; all others were non-productive. CDR3 was defined by IMGT convention, running from the second conserved V-encoded cysteine to the conserved J-encoded phenylalanine. In an earlier analysis of around 570 of the donors, sequences lacking an unambiguous match to a single V gene segment were excluded. An earlier analysis of 500 to 700 of the donors classified V segments as functional when productive rearrangements were above 56.7% and as segregating when the standard deviation between donors was above 5%. A statistical classification framework was developed to diagnose cytomegalovirus status using the catalog of TCR beta chain sequences. A later analysis assigned V and J genes by comparing TCR nucleotide sequences with IMGT/GENE-DB human TR gene sequences. In a later analysis, CDR3 sequences and most-parsimonious VDJ recombination scenarios were assigned using the TCRdist pipeline. In a later analysis, each TCR beta chain was defined by its CDR3 amino acid sequence together with its V-gene family, and reads without a unique V-gene family were excluded. As a way to deal with suspected cross-contamination and a sequencing artifact, a later analysis dropped 450 to 600 nucleotide sequences that were highly shared and had low generation probability. In a later analysis, a clonal expansion index for each public chain was calculated from normalized within-repertoire ranks of inferred template counts. A later analysis computed generation probabilities with a VDJ recombination model fitted to out-of-frame rearrangements, and checked the results against IGoR. A later analysis scored TCR-TCR, TCR-HLA and TCR-CMV co-occurrence with hypergeometric tests, applying a repertoire-size bias correction to TCR pairs. A later analysis estimated false discovery rates by permuting HLA or CMV assignments 20 times. In a later analysis, co-occurring TCRs were grouped with DBSCAN, and TCRdist sequence similarity was added when clustering was performed within HLA-allele-positive subsets. For co-occurrence clustering, repertoires with fewer than 30,000 or more than 120,000 public chains were excluded, along with about five repertoires with anomalous nucleotide sharing. TCRdb took this table from immuneACCESS and kept in-frame rearrangements with V and J called. Such tables lack part of the clones; where checked against another copy, unresolved V genes explain under half of the gap, and the rest is unexplained. That table gives V, J and clone size, and the DNA gave D and trimming. The sample table holds around 140,000 clones, of which roughly 79% were seen once. The top ten clones comprise 1.1% of the sample.

Cut back by 6 bases and 1 base, the V and J ends lie 10 bases apart. Including cysteine and phenylalanine, the CDR3 has 14 amino acids. Of the read, only the CDR3 DNA is kept; its 42 bases are in frame from base 1. The germline V gene sets CDR1 to MNHEY and CDR2 to SVGAGI. A few counts support this clone. Its specific antigen is unknown. Per-base qualities were not stored, and no clone one base away is much larger. Here the chain combines TRBV6-5 and TRBJ1-5; the best D guess is TRBD1, with 6 bases matching. This sequence originates from a male donor in good health and CMV-seronegative. The specimen sequenced was PBMCs. The CDR3 protein: CASSRTESNQPQHF. The DNA sequence reads TGTGCCAGCAGCCGGACAGAAAGCAATCAGCCCCAGCATTTT.